This entry concerns a single T cell receptor (beta chain). This sample is part of a study of blood T cell repertoires in COVID-19. Across the study: T cells, B-cell-depleted T cells, or PBMCs supplied cDNA or gDNA.

Authors' analysis steps: Nucleated cell counts were estimated from reference gene primer amplification. Repertoires were generated with immunoSEQ multiplex PCR, while TCRdb's copy carries only in-frame clones and drops some. V and J calls and clone size are copied from that table; D and trimming were computed from the DNA. The profile shows 200,000 to 300,000 clones, roughly 84% of them singletons. CDR3 size: 12 residues. Germline V gene data show CDR1 as LGHDT and CDR2 as YNNKEL (reference sequence). Trimming took 6 bases from V and 4 from J, leaving 4 bases between them. The material sequenced was peripheral blood. The receptor was isolated from a woman in her 40s who had recovered from COVID-19. V gene TRBV3-1 (or the pseudogene TRBV3-2) combines with J gene TRBJ2-6; D is undetermined. The CDR3, as DNA: TGTGCCAGCAGTGAGGGGGCCAACGTCCTGACTTTC. This codes for CASSEGANVLTF.